The 23 T cell receptor beta chains listed next were all sequenced from one sample in a study of identical twins. TCRdb re-called the 5' RACE reads through MiXCR, storing one row per CDR3 protein. The sample shows nearly 900,000 distinct CDR3 sequences, about 12% of them seen only once. These data also formed part of another study, on yellow fever vaccine responses in identical twins.

Sequencing input: PBMCs. Receptors were obtained from a woman younger than 30 in good health.

The genes are TRBV7-9 and TRBJ2-1; weak D call: TRBD2 (6 bases). Germline CDR1 reads SEHNR; CDR2 reads FQNEAQ (reference sequence). Trimming removed 1 base from V and 1 base from J, with 14 bases in between. The length of the CDR3 is 17 residues. CDR3 in DNA: TGTGCCAGCAGCTTAGGTTTTGCGGGGTATTCCTACAATGAGCAGTTCTTC. It yields the protein CASSLGFAGYSYNEQFF. The full variable domain, with the rest looked up from reference TRBV7-9 and TRBJ2-1, is DTGVSQNPRHKITKRGQNVTFRCDPISEHNRLYWYRQTLGQGPEFLTYFQNEAQLEKSRLLSDRFSAERPKGSFSTLEIQRTEQGDSAMYLCASSLGFAGYSYNEQFFGPGTRLTVL.

This clonotype was detected ten times or more. The V and J genes are TRBV5-1 and TRBJ1-5; possible D gene TRBD1, 5 bases. Trimming cost V 0 bases and J 0 bases, with 10 bases left between them. CDR3 length: 16 amino acids. Germline assignment: CDR1 SGHRS and CDR2 YFSETQ. CDR3 sequence reads: CASSLAGPYSNQPQHF. CDR3 DNA sequence: TGCGCCAGCAGCTTGGCGGGACCTTATAGCAATCAGCCCCAGCATTTT.

This clonotype was detected only a few times. This sequence joins TRBV7-9 and TRBJ2-5, with D possibly being TRBD2 (5 bases). Germline values: CDR1 SEHNR, CDR2 FQNEAQ (reference sequence). Trimming took 6 bases from V and 2 from J, leaving 13 bases between them. The length of the CDR3 is 14 residues. CDR3 amino acids: CASSPSWEQETQYF. Written as DNA, the CDR3 is TGTGCCAGCAGTCCCTCGTGGGAGCAAGAGACCCAGTACTTC.

The chain links TRBV2 to TRBJ2-7; 9 bases line up with TRBD2. The CDR3 sequence is 15 residues long. Germline trimming cut 3 bases from V and 4 bases from J; bases unmatched to any gene: 7. Germline assignment: CDR1 SNHLY and CDR2 FYNNEI. CDR3 region: CASSEQSTSGYEQYF. CDR3 DNA: TGTGCCAGCAGTGAGCAGTCGACTAGCGGTTACGAGCAGTACTTC.

This chain joins TRBV27 and TRBJ2-6; D is unclear. The CDR3 covers 15 residues. V was cut by 4 bases and J by 0 bases, with 7 bases left in between. Germline lookup yields CDR1 MNHEY and CDR2 SMNVEV (reference sequence). The chain's CDR3 is CASSSPHSGANVLTF. CDR3 nucleotides: TGTGCCAGCAGTTCTCCCCACTCTGGGGCCAACGTCCTGACTTTC.

This clonotype was counted only a few times. V gene TRBV5-1 combines with J gene TRBJ2-6, with 8 bases identical to TRBD1. CDR1 and CDR2 from the germline V gene are SGHRS and YFSETQ. The CDR3 has 17 residues. The V segment lost 8 bases and the J segment 0 bases; nucleotides outside the gene matches: 10. The DNA of the CDR3 is TGCGCCAGTAATCAGGGGGCGCCAAGCTCTGGGGCCAACGTCCTGACTTTC. It yields the protein CASNQGAPSSGANVLTF.

The chain uses TRBV6-1 and TRBJ2-3, with D perhaps matching TRBD1 or TRBD2 (6 bases each). CDR1 is MNHNS and CDR2 is SASEGT in the germline V gene. The ends were cut back, 6 bases at V and 4 bases at J, with 20 bases in the middle. The CDR3 consists of 16 residues. CDR3 in DNA: TGTGCCAGCAGAAAACGAGGGGCCGGGGGCCCAGATACGCAGTATTTT. Amino acid sequence: CASRKRGAGGPDTQYF.

J is TRBJ2-3 and V is TRBV11-2; TRBD2 matches 10 bases. Per the germline V gene, CDR1 is SGHAT and CDR2 is FQNNGV. Trimming cost V 5 bases and J 2 bases; bases outside gene matches: 16. CDR3 length: 19 residues. CDR3 nucleotide sequence: TGTGCCAGCAGCAGAAGCGGGTTGTGGACTAGCGGACCCACAGATACGCAGTATTTT. It yields the protein CASSRSGLWTSGPTDTQYF.

This clonotype was observed many times. V and J are TRBV27 and TRBJ2-7; 7 bases agree with TRBD1. V shed 6 bases and J 2 bases; nucleotides not matched to a gene: 7. CDR1 and CDR2 from the germline V gene are MNHEY and SMNVEV (reference sequence). The CDR3 extends over 14 amino acids. CDR3 nucleotide sequence: TGTGCCAGCAGCCGAGCAGGGGGAGCCTACGAGCAGTACTTC. This encodes CASSRAGGAYEQYF.

The V and J genes are TRBV6-5 and TRBJ2-1, with 13 bases matching TRBD2. Germline lookup yields CDR1 MNHEY and CDR2 SVGAGI. CDR3 size: 17 residues. V gave up 2 bases and J gave up 4 bases; unmatched junction bases: 5. This chain's CDR3 is CASSYGLAGAGYNEQFF. The DNA for the CDR3 is TGTGCCAGCAGTTACGGACTAGCGGGAGCCGGGTACAATGAGCAGTTCTTC.

This clonotype was picked up a small number of times. For the CDR3, the DNA is TGCAGTGCTAGATCCCGACTAGCGGGAAACACCGGGGAGCTGTTTTTT. This encodes CSARSRLAGNTGELFF. The chain carries TRBV20-1 and TRBJ2-2; 11 bases align to TRBD2. Trimming took 2 bases from V and 2 from J; bases not matched to a gene: 4. Germline V CDR1 and CDR2: DFQATT, SNEGSKA (reference sequence). This CDR3 is built from 16 residues.

The rearrangement uses TRBV28 and TRBJ2-5; D not resolved. Per germline, CDR1 MDHEN and CDR2 SYDVKM. Trimming cost V 3 bases and J 5 bases, with 16 bases left between them. CDR3 length: 15 residues. CDR3 in amino acids: CASSFSKRPLETQYF. CDR3 bases: TGTGCCAGCAGTTTTAGTAAGCGACCCCTGGAGACCCAGTACTTC.

This clonotype was seen a few times. The chain has TRBV29-1 and TRBJ1-1; 10 bases are a match to TRBD1. Germline-derived CDR1 and CDR2 are SQVTM and ANQGSEA. Losses at the gene ends were 3 bases for V and 4 bases for J; bases not matched to a gene: 5. The CDR3 is 14 amino acids. The DNA for the CDR3 is TGCAGCGTTGAGGGCGGACAGGGGGGCACTGAAGCTTTCTTT. Its translation: CSVEGGQGGTEAFF.

At least ten counts were recorded for this clonotype. The chain couples TRBV7-9 to TRBJ2-7; TRBD1 agrees at 7 bases. CDR1 is SEHNR, CDR2 FQNEAQ, per germline (reference sequence). V lost 4 bases to trimming and J lost 4 bases; unmatched junction nucleotides: 7. The CDR3 runs 14 residues. The CDR3 sequence is CASSSTLQGYEQYF. The CDR3 DNA is TGTGCCAGCAGCTCAACCCTACAGGGGTACGAGCAGTACTTC. The variable domain in full, with the rest retrieved from reference TRBV7-9 and TRBJ2-7, is DTGVSQNPRHKITKRGQNVTFRCDPISEHNRLYWYRQTLGQGPEFLTYFQNEAQLEKSRLLSDRFSAERPKGSFSTLEIQRTEQGDSAMYLCASSSTLQGYEQYFGPGTRLTVT.

This clonotype has just a few counts. The CDR3 loop reads CAISVSLKETQYF. CDR3 bases: TGTGCCATCAGTGTGAGTCTAAAAGAGACCCAGTACTTC. The chain carries TRBV10-3 and TRBJ2-5; D not certain. Germline assignment: CDR1 ENHRY and CDR2 SYGVKD. This CDR3 region has 13 residues. The germline V and J ends were trimmed by 4 bases and 3 bases, with 9 bases remaining between them.

This chain connects TRBV20-1 to TRBJ1-1, with 8 nucleotides matching TRBD1. Per germline, CDR1 DFQATT and CDR2 SNEGSKA (reference sequence). This CDR3 region has 14 residues. After removal of 3 bases from V and 2 bases from J, the junction contained 5 bases not matched to a gene. CDR3 residues: CSARAGQANTEAFF. CDR3 bases: TGCAGTGCTAGGGCGGGACAGGCCAACACTGAAGCTTTCTTT.

This clonotype appeared a few times. The chain recombines TRBV5-5 with TRBJ2-7; possible D gene TRBD2, 6 bases. Germline CDR1 and CDR2: SGHKS and YYEKEE (reference sequence). The ends were cut back, 3 bases at V and 3 bases at J, with 16 bases in the middle. The CDR3 has 15 residues. The CDR3 sequence: CASSSTGTPIYEQYV. DNA of the CDR3: TGTGCCAGCAGCTCTACCGGGACTCCAATCTACGAGCAGTACGTC.

Only a few counts were recorded for this clonotype. This chain connects TRBV5-1 to TRBJ2-5, with 8 bases fitting TRBD1. The trim removed 4 bases at V and 2 bases at J, leaving 4 bases unmatched. The germline V gene has CDR1 SGHRS and CDR2 YFSETQ. The CDR3 totals 14 residues. The CDR3 sequence is CASSQGQEQETQYF. CDR3 nucleotides: TGCGCCAGCAGCCAGGGACAGGAACAAGAGACCCAGTACTTC.

The CDR3 DNA is TGTGCCATCAGTGACGGGGGAGAGACCCAGTACTTC. Translating it yields CAISDGGETQYF. The genes are TRBV10-3 and TRBJ2-5, with D possibly being TRBD2 (6 bases). The CDR3 runs to 12 residues. Germline values: CDR1 ENHRY, CDR2 SYGVKD. V lost 3 bases, J lost 4 bases, and 6 bases lay in between.

This clonotype was seen a handful of times. V and J are TRBV28 and TRBJ2-7; TRBD2 agrees at 10 bases. J was trimmed by 3 bases and V by 5 bases; bases with no gene match: 10. The CDR3 loop spans 16 amino acids. Germline loops: CDR1 MDHEN, CDR2 SYDVKM. As DNA, the CDR3 is TGTGCCAGCAGTCCCACAACTAGCGGGACGTTCTACGAGCAGTACTTC. Its translation is CASSPTTSGTFYEQYF.

The chain is built from TRBV5-6 and TRBJ2-5; D is unclear. This CDR3 has 14 amino acids. CDR1 and CDR2 from the germline V gene are SGHDT and YYEEEE. V was cut by 5 bases and J by 2 bases, with 13 bases left in between. CDR3 nucleotide sequence: TGTGCCAGCAGTCGGGCCGGTTGGCAAGAGACCCAGTACTTC. It codes for CASSRAGWQETQYF.

This clonotype turned up a few times. The chain uses TRBV20-1 and TRBJ1-2, with D perhaps TRBD1 (5 bases). Germline CDR1 is DFQATT and CDR2 is SNEGSKA (reference sequence). The CDR3 consists of 13 residues. Trimming took off 4 bases at V and 2 bases at J, with 11 bases between the two ends. The CDR3 region is CSAKLTVNYGYTF. The CDR3 nucleotides read TGCAGTGCTAAACTGACAGTAAACTATGGCTACACCTTC.

This rearrangement joins TRBV10-1 to TRBJ2-4; no definite D call. The V end lost 6 bases, the J end lost 0 bases, and 9 bases lay between the germline ends. CDR3 length: 14 residues. Germline assignment: CDR1 WNHNN and CDR2 SYGVQD (reference sequence). The CDR3, as DNA: TGCGCCAGCAGCGACGATCAAGCCAAAAACATTCAGTACTTC. This encodes CASSDDQAKNIQYF.